These T cell receptor beta chains were read from a single sample in a study of identical twins. TCRdb called the 5' RACE reads again in MiXCR, with one record for every CDR3 protein. This sample has around 1.7 million distinct CDR3 sequences, with 32% found just once. Sequencing input: cord blood. Receptors were obtained from a newborn girl in good health. Each CDR3 is given with its conserved first and last residue. D genes are given only for firm matches. Only some rows state a clone size, as once, few, many or a class for expanded clones.

d_gene	v_gene	j_gene	abundance	CDR3aa
.	TRBV2	TRBJ2-1	few	CASRRDNEQFF
.	TRBV20-1	TRBJ1-1	.	CSAKSLLITEAFF
.	TRBV7-2	TRBJ2-5	.	CASSLAGSGRGNEQYF
TRBD1	TRBV20-1	TRBJ2-7	few	CSASHYRGPYEQYF
.	TRBV7-2	TRBJ2-1	.	CASSLAGSSYEQFF
.	TRBV20-1	TRBJ2-1	few	CSAPLEGGNEQFF
TRBD1	TRBV4-2	TRBJ1-2	.	CASSQRCGTGHYGYTF
.	TRBV6-5	TRBJ1-2	.	CVSSYSGRPIAYGFTF
.	TRBV6-1	TRBJ2-5	.	CASSWTAPRETQYF
.	TRBV10-2	TRBJ2-1	.	CASTNSNEQFF
.	TRBV4-1	TRBJ2-2	.	CASSPGPDLRDTGELFF
.	TRBV4-1	TRBJ2-1	few	CASRGAGDNEQFF
.	TRBV29-1	TRBJ1-5	.	CSVGGEVGNQPQHF
TRBD1	TRBV19	TRBJ1-2	once	CASSHRTGPNYGYTF
.	TRBV27	TRBJ1-5	few	CASSLWSGGDQPQHF
TRBD1	TRBV13	TRBJ2-7	.	CASSLGVGTGVYEQYF
TRBD2	TRBV3-1	TRBJ2-5	.	CASSQVSWLAGDQETQYF
TRBD2	TRBV7-2	TRBJ2-1	.	CASSVGLAGGKREQFF
.	TRBV28	TRBJ2-3	many	CASSFLGPDTQYF
.	TRBV15	TRBJ2-3	.	CATSREPRVSTDTQYF
TRBD1	TRBV25-1	TRBJ1-3	few	CASSELGQGSSGNTIYF
.	TRBV2	TRBJ1-2	.	CASSAHFLRHFYGYTF
.	TRBV10-3	TRBJ2-4	many	CAISESRELAKNIQYF
TRBD2	TRBV9	TRBJ2-5	once	CASSVASGRSNEQYF
.	TRBV27	TRBJ2-3	.	CASILGRVTDTQYF
TRBD1	TRBV2	TRBJ1-3	.	CASSAEQGYGNTIYF
.	TRBV12-3/TRBV12-4	TRBJ2-7	.	CASSFLSGAYNEQYF
TRBD2	TRBV20-1	TRBJ2-3	.	CSASKSSGSPDTQYF
TRBD2	TRBV5-1	TRBJ2-7	.	CASSYEGGISYEQYF
TRBD2	TRBV7-2	TRBJ2-7	few	CASSRLALLSYEQYF
TRBD1	TRBV6-1	TRBJ2-4	few	CASQRDRGAKNIQYF
.	TRBV27	TRBJ1-1	few	CASSLFPLTDPLMNTEAFF
.	TRBV28	TRBJ1-5	.	CASSPAWGSNQPQHF
.	TRBV3-1	TRBJ2-2	.	CASSQLYSGELFF
.	TRBV6-1	TRBJ2-7	many	CASSEAHSYEQYF
TRBD1	TRBV12-3/TRBV12-4	TRBJ1-1	few	CASSLTGRGALGAFF
.	TRBV27	TRBJ2-1	many	CASMLGNGEQFF
TRBD1	TRBV7-9	TRBJ2-1	.	CASSKGTGGYEQFF
TRBD1	TRBV28	TRBJ2-7	.	CASSSFVQGAFYEQYF
.	TRBV9	TRBJ2-7	.	CASSVGVVPSPSYEQYF
TRBD1	TRBV2	TRBJ1-4	.	CASSGNRGSEKLFF
TRBD2	TRBV20-1	TRBJ2-3	.	CSAGLSGRRDTQYF
.	TRBV18	TRBJ2-3	.	CASSPRSASSTDTQYF